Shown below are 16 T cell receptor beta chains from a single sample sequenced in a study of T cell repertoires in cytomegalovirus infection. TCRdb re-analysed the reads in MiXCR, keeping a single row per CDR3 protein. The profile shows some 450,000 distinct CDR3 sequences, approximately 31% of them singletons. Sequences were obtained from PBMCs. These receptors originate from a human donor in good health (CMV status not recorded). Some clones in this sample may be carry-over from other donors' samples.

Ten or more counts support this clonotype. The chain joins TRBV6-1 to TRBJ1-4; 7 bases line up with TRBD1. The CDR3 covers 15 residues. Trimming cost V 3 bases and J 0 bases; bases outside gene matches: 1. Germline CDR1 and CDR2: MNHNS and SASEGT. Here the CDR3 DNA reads TGTGCCAGCAGTGAGACAGGGACAACTAATGAAAAACTGTTTTTT. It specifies CASSETGTTNEKLFF.

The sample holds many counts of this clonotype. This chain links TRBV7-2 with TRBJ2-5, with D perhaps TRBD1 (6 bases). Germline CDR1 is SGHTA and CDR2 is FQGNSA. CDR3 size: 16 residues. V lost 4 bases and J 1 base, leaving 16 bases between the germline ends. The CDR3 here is CASSSGWGPVQETQYF. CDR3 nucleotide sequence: TGTGCCAGCAGCTCGGGGTGGGGGCCAGTCCAAGAGACCCAGTACTTC.

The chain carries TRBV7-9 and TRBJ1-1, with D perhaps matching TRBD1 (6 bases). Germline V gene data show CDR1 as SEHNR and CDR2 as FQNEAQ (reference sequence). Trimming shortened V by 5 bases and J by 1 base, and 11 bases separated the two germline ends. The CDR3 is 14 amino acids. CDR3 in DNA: TGTGCCAGCAGCGGGGGGGGCCAGAACACTGAAGCTTTCTTT. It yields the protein CASSGGGQNTEAFF.

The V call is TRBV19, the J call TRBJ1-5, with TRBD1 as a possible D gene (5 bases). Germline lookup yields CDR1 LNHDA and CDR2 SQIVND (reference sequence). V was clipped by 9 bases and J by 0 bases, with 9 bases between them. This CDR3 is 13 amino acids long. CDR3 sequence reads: CASRDVSNQPQHF. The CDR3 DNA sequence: TGTGCCAGCCGGGACGTTAGCAATCAGCCCCAGCATTTT.

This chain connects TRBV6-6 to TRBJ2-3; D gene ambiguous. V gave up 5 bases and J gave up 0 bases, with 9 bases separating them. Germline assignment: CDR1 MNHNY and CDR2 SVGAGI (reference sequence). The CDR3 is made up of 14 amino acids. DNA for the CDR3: TGTGCCAGCAGTAGGCCGATGAGCACAGATACGCAGTATTTT. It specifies CASSRPMSTDTQYF.

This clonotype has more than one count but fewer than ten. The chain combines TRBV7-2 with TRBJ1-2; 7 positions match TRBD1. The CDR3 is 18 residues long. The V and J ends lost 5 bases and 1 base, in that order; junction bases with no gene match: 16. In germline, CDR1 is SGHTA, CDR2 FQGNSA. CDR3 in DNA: TGTGCCAGCAGCCCCCAGACAGGGAGGGAGGGCATTAACTATGGCTACACCTTC. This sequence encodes CASSPQTGREGINYGYTF. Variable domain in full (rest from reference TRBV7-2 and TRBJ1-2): GAGVSQSPSNKVTEKGKDVELRCDPISGHTALYWYRQSLGQGLEFLIYFQGNSAPDKSGLPSDRFSAERTGGSVSTLTIQRTQQEDSAVYLCASSPQTGREGINYGYTFGSGTRLTVV.

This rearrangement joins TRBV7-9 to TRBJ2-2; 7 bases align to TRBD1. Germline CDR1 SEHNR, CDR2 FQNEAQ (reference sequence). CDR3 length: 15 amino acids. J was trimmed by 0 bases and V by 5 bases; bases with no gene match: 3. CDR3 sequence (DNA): TGTGCCAGCAGCAAGGGACAGACGAACACCGGGGAGCTGTTTTTT. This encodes CASSKGQTNTGELFF.

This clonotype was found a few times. CDR3 DNA: TGCGCCAGCAGCCAGGATCCCCAGGGGGGTCCTTATGGCTACACCTTC. Encoded protein: CASSQDPQGGPYGYTF. The chain combines TRBV4-3 with TRBJ1-2; 7 nucleotides line up with TRBD1. Losses at the gene ends were 3 bases for V and 5 bases for J; bases not matched to a gene: 12. This CDR3 has 16 amino acids. Germline V gives CDR1 LGHNA, CDR2 YSLEER.

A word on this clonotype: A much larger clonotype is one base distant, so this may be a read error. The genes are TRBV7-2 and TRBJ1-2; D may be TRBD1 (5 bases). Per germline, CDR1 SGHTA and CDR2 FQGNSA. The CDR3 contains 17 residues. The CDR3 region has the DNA TGTTCCAGCAGCCCCCAGGGCTCTCCAAAAGGCAACTATGGCTACACCTTC. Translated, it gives CSSSPQGSPKGNYGYTF.

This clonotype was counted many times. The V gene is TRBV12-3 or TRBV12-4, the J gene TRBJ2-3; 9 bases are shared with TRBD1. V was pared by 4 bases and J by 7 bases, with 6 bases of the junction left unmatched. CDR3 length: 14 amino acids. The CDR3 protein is CASSSNRGPNTQYF. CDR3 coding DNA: TGTGCCAGCAGTTCAAACAGGGGGCCCAATACGCAGTATTTT.

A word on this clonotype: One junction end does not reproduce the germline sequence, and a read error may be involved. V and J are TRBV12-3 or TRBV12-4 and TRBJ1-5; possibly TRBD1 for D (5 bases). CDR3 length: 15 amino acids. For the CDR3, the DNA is TGTGCCAGCAGTTTCCGGCAGAGGGGCAATCAGCCCAAGCCTTTT. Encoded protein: CASSFRQRGNQPKPF.

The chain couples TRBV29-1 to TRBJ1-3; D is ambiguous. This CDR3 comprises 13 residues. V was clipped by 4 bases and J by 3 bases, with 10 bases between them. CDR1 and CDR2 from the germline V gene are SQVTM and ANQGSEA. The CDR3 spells CSVGISSGNTIYF. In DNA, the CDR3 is TGCAGCGTTGGTATTTCGAGTGGAAACACCATATATTTT. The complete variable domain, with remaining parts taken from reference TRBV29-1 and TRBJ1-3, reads SAVISQKPSRDICQRGTSLTIQCQVDSQVTMMFWYRQQPGQSLTLIATANQGSEATYESGFVIDKFPISRPNLTFSTLTVSNMSPEDSSIYLCSVGISSGNTIYFGEGSWLTVV.

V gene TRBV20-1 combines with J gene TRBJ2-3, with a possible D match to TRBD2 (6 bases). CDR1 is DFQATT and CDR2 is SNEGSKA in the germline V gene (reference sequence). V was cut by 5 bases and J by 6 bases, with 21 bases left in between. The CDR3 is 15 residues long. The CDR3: CSAPPTEGLTDTQYF. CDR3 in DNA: TGCAGTGCTCCGCCCACGGAGGGTCTAACGGATACGCAGTATTTT.

CDR3 amino acids: CSATLKGLGDEQYF. For the CDR3, the DNA is TGCAGTGCTACCCTAAAGGGGCTGGGGGACGAGCAGTACTTC. J is TRBJ2-7 and V is TRBV20-1; either TRBD1 or TRBD2 may fit D (5 bases each). V was cut by 4 bases and J by 5 bases, with 18 bases left in between. This CDR3 is built from 14 residues. Germline V gene lookup returns CDR1 DFQATT and CDR2 SNEGSKA (reference sequence).

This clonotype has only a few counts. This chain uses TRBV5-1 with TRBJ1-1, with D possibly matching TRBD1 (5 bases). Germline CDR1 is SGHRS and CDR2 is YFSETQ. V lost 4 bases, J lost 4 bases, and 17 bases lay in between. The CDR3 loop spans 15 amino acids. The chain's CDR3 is CASSPVVGRSTEAFF. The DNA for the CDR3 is TGCGCCAGCAGCCCAGTGGTGGGGCGCAGCACTGAAGCTTTCTTT.

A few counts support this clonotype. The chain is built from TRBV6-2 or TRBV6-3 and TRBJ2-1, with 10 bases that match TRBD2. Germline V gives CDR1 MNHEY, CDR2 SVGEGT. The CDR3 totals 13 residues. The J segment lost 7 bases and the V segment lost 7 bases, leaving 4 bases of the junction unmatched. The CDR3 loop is CASKLAGSNEQFF. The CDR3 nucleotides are TGTGCCAGCAAACTAGCGGGGTCTAATGAGCAGTTCTTC.